This T cell receptor beta chain was retrieved from a study of T cell repertoires in cytomegalovirus infection. Overall study findings and caveats: HLA-C-restricted CMV clonotypes gave the most frequent clonotype in two of eight donors.

The CDR3 loop spans 12 amino acids. V lost 6 bases to trimming and J lost 0 bases, with 5 bases between them. This clonotype was found many times. Its specificity is not known. TCRdb re-called the reads through MiXCR, storing one row per CDR3 protein. This sample yields hundreds of thousands of distinct CDR3 sequences, of which 20% to 25% are seen a single time; around 8% belongs to the top ten. The sequence was obtained from a human donor in good health (CMV status not recorded). Some clones in this sample may be carry-over from other donors' samples. The material sequenced was CD8+ T cells from PBMCs. The rearrangement links TRBV12-3 or TRBV12-4 to TRBJ1-1; D not resolved. CDR3 bases: TGTGCCAGCAGAGTCCTGAACACTGAAGCTTTCTTT. It translates to CASRVLNTEAFF.